This T cell receptor (beta chain) appears in the sequencing data of a study of OX40 agonist ivuxolimab in advanced cancers. Study-wide context: The costimulatory receptor OX40 (CD134) was targeted by ivuxolimab, a fully human IgG2 agonistic monoclonal antibody. Intravenous ivuxolimab was administered to patients every 2 weeks at six dose levels: 0.01, 0.1, 0.3, 1.5, 3 and 10 mg/kg. Of the approximately 50 patients in dose escalation, 19 had hepatocellular carcinoma, around 15 had melanoma, 9 had renal cell carcinoma and 9 had head and neck cancer. In the dose-escalation cohort, roughly 80% of patients were male, and the mean age was around 60 years, with a range of about 23 to 85. Patients were allowed to have had prior anti-PD-1, anti-PD-L1 or anti-CTLA-4 therapy, and 40% of the dose-escalation patients had previously received checkpoint inhibitors. Three dose-escalation patients achieved partial responses, one with hepatocellular carcinoma and two with cutaneous melanoma. Peripheral TCRbeta sequencing aimed to test whether ivuxolimab altered TCR sequence diversity and caused clonal T-cell expansion. The monotherapy dose-escalation portion (N ≈ 50 patients) of the phase I ivuxolimab trial is reported in the paper.

Patients with autoimmune disease history or receiving systemic immunosuppression were excluded from the trial. Peripheral blood for TCR sequencing was drawn from every dose cohort at baseline, at cycle 4 day 1 and at cycle 7 day 1. The samples were taken from a phase I, first-in-human, multicenter, open-label dose-escalation trial of ivuxolimab. Adults with locally advanced or metastatic melanoma, renal cell, hepatocellular, or head and neck squamous cell carcinoma were enrolled in the trial. CD4+ and CD8+ T cells were sorted separately from peripheral blood before TCR sequencing. The study at large found these results: In the 0.1-3.0 mg/kg groups, partial responders had among the lowest normalized peripheral clonal expansion, particularly in CD8+ T cells. The antigen specificity of the clonally expanded peripheral T cells was not determined. Low levels of normalized T-cell clonal expansion were also seen in some nonresponding patients. At doses of 0.1 to 3.0 mg/kg, clonal expansion of both CD4+ and CD8+ blood T cells was observed from baseline to week 6. On average, CD8+ T cells showed more expanded clones than CD4+ T cells after ivuxolimab.

About this clone itself: Its antigen is still unknown. Within one base of it there is no much larger clone, and no base qualities were kept.

To sequence the TCRbeta CDR3 region, genomic DNA was isolated from the sorted cells. TCRbeta CDR3 regions were sequenced using the immunoSEQ Assay. Here the immuneACCESS table is served through TCRdb, limited to in-frame sequences with V and J called. Missing clones are a known gap in these copies; in checked studies unresolved V genes cover under half, and the rest lacks a known reason. In all, the sample holds roughly 50,000 clones, and roughly 89% of those were seen once. The ten largest clonotypes hold approximately 10% of the sample. The sequencing used CD4+ or CD8+ T cells sorted from blood, collected in a trial of the OX40 agonist ivuxolimab. The receptor was isolated from an adult with an advanced solid tumor such as melanoma, head and neck, liver or kidney cancer.

The CDR3 corresponds to CASSLKDGPYGYTF. The sequence in DNA is TGTGCCAGCAGCTTAAAGGACGGTCCCTATGGCTACACCTTC. The V and J segments used are TRBV7-6 and TRBJ1-2, with the D gene too uncertain to name. The junction carries 11 bases between V and J, which are trimmed by 2 bases and 4 bases respectively. The CDR3 spans 14 residues, from the cysteine through the phenylalanine. The retained sequence is limited to the CDR3, 42 bases, with the frame set at the first base. CDR1 SGHVS and CDR2 FNYEAQ were looked up in the germline V gene.